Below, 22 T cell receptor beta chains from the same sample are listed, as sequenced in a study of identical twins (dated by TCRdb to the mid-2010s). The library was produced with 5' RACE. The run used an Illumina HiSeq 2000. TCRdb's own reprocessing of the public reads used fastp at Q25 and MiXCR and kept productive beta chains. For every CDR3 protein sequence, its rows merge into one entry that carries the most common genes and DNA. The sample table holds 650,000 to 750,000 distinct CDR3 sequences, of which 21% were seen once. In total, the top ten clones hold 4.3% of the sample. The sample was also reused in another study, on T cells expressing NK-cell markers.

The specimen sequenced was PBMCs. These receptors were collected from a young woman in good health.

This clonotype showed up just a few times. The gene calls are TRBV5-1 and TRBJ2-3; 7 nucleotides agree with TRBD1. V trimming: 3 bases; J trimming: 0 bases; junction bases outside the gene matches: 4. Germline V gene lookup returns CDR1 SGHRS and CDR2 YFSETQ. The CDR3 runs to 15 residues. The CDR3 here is CASSSQGVSTDTQYF. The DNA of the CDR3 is TGCGCCAGCAGCTCCCAGGGGGTGAGCACAGATACGCAGTATTTT.

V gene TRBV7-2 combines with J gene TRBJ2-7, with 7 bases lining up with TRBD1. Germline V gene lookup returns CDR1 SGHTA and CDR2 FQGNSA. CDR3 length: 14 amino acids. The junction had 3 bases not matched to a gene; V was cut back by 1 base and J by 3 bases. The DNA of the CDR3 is TGTGCCAGCAGCTTAGGCCGACAGGGCTACGAGCAGTACTTC. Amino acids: CASSLGRQGYEQYF. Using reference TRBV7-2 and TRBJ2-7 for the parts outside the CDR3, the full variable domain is GAGVSQSPSNKVTEKGKDVELRCDPISGHTALYWYRQSLGQGLEFLIYFQGNSAPDKSGLPSDRFSAERTGGSVSTLTIQRTQQEDSAVYLCASSLGRQGYEQYFGPGTRLTVT.

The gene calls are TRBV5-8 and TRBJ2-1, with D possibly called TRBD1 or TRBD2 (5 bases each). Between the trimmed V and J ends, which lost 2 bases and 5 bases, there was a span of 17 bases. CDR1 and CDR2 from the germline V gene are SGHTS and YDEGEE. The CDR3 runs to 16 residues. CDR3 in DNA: TGTGCCAGCAGCTTTGGGTGGGGGAGTTCGGACAATGAGCAGTTCTTC. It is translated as CASSFGWGSSDNEQFF. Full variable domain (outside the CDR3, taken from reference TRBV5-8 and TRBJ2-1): EAGVTQSPTHLIKTRGQQATLRCSPISGHTSVYWYQQALGLGLQFLLWYDEGEERNRGNFPPRFSGRQFPNYSSELNVNALELEDSALYLCASSFGWGSSDNEQFFGPGTRLTVL.

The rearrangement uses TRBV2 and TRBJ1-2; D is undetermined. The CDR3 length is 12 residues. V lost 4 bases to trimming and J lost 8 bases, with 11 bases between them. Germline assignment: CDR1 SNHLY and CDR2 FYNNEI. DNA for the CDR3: TGTGCCAGCAGTGGAGGGTGGAACGGCTACACCTTC. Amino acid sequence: CASSGGWNGYTF.

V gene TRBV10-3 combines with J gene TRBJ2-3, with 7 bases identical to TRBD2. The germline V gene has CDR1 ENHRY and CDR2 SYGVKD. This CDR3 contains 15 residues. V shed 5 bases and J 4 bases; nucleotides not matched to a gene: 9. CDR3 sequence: CAISPNSGPADTQYF. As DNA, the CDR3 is TGTGCCATCAGTCCAAATAGCGGGCCGGCAGATACGCAGTATTTT.

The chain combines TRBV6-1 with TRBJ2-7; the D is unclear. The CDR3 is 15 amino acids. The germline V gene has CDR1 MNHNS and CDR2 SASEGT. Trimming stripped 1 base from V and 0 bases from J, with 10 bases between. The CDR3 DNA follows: TGTGCCAGCAGTGAAGTGGGATCGAGCTCCTACGAGCAGTACTTC. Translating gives CASSEVGSSSYEQYF.

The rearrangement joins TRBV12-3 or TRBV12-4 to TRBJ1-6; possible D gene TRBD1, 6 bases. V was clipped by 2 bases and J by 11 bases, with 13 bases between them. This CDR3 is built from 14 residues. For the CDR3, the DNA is TGTGCCAGCAGTTTATCGGCCGGGGGCACACCCCTCCACTTT. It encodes CASSLSAGGTPLHF.

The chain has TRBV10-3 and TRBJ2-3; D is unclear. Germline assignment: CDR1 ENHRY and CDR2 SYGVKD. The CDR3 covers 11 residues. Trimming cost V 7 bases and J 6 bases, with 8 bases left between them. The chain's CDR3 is CAIMAFDTQYF. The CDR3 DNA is TGTGCCATCATGGCTTTCGATACGCAGTATTTT.

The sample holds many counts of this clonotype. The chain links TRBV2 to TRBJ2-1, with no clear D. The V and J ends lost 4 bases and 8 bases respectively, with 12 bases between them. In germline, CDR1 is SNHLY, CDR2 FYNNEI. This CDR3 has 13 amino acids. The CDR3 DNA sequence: TGTGCCAGCAGTGCTCGCGGATTGCATGAGCAGTTCTTC. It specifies CASSARGLHEQFF.

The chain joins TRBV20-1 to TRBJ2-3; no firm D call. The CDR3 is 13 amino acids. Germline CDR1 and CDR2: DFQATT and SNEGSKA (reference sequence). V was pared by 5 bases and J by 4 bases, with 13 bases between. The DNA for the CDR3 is TGCAGTGCTCCCCCCCAGGTCGCAGATACGCAGTATTTT. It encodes CSAPPQVADTQYF.

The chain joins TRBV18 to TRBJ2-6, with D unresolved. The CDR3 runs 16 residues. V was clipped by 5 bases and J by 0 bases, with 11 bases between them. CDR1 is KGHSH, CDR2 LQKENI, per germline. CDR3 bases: TGTGCCAGCTCAGCCTGGGCCGACTCTGGGGCCAACGTCCTGACTTTC. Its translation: CASSAWADSGANVLTF.

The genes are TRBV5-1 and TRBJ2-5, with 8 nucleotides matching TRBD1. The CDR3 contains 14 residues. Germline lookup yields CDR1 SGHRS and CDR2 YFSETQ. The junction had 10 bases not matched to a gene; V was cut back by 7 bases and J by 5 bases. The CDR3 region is CASGQGRRVETQYF. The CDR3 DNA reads TGCGCCAGCGGACAGGGTAGAAGGGTGGAGACCCAGTACTTC.

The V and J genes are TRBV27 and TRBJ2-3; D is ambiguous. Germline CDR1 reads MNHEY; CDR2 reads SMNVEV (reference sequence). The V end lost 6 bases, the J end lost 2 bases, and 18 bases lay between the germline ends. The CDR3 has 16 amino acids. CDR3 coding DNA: TGTGCCAGCAGGCTGTTATGGGGTCTCTTCACAGATACGCAGTATTTT. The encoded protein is CASRLLWGLFTDTQYF.

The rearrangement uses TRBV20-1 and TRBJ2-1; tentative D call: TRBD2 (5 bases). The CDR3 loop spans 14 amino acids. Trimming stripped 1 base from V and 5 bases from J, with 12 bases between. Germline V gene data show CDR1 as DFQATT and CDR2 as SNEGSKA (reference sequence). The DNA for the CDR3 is TGCAGTGCTAGAGTGGGGAGTGGACACAATGAGCAGTTCTTC. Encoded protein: CSARVGSGHNEQFF.

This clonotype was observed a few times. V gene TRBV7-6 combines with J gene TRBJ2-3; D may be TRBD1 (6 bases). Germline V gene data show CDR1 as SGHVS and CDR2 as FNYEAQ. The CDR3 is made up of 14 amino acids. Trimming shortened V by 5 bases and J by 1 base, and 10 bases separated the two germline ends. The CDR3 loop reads CASSQTGRTDTQYF. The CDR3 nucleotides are TGTGCCAGCAGCCAGACAGGACGCACAGATACGCAGTATTTT.

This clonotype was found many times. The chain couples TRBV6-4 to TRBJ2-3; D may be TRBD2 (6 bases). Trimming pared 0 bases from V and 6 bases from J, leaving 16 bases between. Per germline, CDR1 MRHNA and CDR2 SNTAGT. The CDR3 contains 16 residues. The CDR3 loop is CASSDSGGSSADTQYF. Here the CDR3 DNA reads TGTGCCAGCAGTGACTCCGGGGGTAGCAGCGCTGATACGCAGTATTTT.

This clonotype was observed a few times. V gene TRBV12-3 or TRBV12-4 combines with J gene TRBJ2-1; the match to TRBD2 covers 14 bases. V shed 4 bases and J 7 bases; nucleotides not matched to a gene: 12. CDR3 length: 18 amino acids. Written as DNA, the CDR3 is TGTGCCAGCAGTTCAGGGACTAGCGGGAGTGTTTTGTGGAATGAGCAGTTCTTC. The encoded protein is CASSSGTSGSVLWNEQFF.

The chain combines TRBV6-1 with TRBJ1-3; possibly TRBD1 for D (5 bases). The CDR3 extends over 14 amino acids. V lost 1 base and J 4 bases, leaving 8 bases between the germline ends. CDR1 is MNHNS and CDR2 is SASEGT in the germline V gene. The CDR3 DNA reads TGTGCCAGCAGTGAAGACAGGTGGGGAAACACCATATATTTT. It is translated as CASSEDRWGNTIYF.

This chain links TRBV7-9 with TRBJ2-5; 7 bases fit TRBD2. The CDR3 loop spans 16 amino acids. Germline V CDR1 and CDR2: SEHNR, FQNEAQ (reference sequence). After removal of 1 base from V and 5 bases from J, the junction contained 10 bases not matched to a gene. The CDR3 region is CASSLGRGRSGETQYF. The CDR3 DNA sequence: TGTGCCAGCAGCTTAGGCCGCGGGAGAAGCGGGGAGACCCAGTACTTC.

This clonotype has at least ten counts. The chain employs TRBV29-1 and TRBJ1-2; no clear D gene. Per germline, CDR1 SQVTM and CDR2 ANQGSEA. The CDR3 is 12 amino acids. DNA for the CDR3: TGCAGTTGCCACCTGCATAACTATGGCTACACCTTC. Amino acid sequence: CSCHLHNYGYTF.

The CDR3 DNA is TGTGCCAGCAGCTTAGTTTCAGGGTTTGGCGGCTACACCTTC. It specifies CASSLVSGFGGYTF. The rearrangement links TRBV7-8 to TRBJ1-2; a weak D match, TRBD1 (5 bases). Looked up from germline, CDR1 is SGHVS and CDR2 is FQNEAQ. V lost 1 base and J 8 bases, leaving 14 bases between the germline ends. The CDR3 contains 14 residues. Looking up the rest from reference TRBV7-8 and TRBJ1-2 gives the full variable domain: GAGVSQSPRYKVAKRGQDVALRCDPISGHVSLFWYQQALGQGPEFLTYFQNEAQLDKSGLPSDRFFAERPEGSVSTLKIQRTQQEDSAVYLCASSLVSGFGGYTFGSGTRLTVV.

CDR3 nucleotide sequence: TGTGCCAGCAGCCCCGCGGCCCCCGGGGAGCTGTTTTTT. Its protein is CASSPAAPGELFF. The chain is built from TRBV12-1 and TRBJ2-2; TRBD2 is taken as the D call from the table, unchecked against the DNA. TRBV12-1 corresponds to a pseudogene. The CDR3 is 13 amino acids.